Listed below are T cell receptor beta chains from one sample, sequenced in a study of T-cell memory formation after mild COVID-19. TCRdb re-called the 5' RACE reads with MiXCR, one entry per CDR3 protein. Of some 14,000 distinct CDR3 sequences in the sample, roughly 15% are singletons; the top ten hold roughly three fifths. The source material was PBMCs or a T cell subset sorted from them (not recorded which). Every receptor here comes from a man aged 18-30 years who had mild COVID-19 (a few samples of this study predate the infection). Cell type and time point are not known. The CDR3 runs from the conserved cysteine through the conserved F or W. The order of the fields is clone size, V gene, J gene, D gene, CDR3 DNA, CDR3 protein. D genes are given only for firm matches. Not all rows give a size; the values are once, few, many and, for expanded clones, a class.

clone size: NA
V gene: TRBV12-3/TRBV12-4
J gene: TRBJ2-5
D gene: TRBD2
CDR3 DNA: TGTGCCAGCAGTACGACTAGCGGGGGGAGAGAGACCCAGTACTTC
CDR3 protein: CASSTTSGGRETQYF

clone size: NA
V gene: TRBV6-2/TRBV6-3
J gene: TRBJ2-5
D gene: NA
CDR3 DNA: TGTGCCAGCAGTCGGAGAGAGACCCAGTACTTC
CDR3 protein: CASSRRETQYF

clone size: NA
V gene: TRBV25-1
J gene: TRBJ2-7
D gene: NA
CDR3 DNA: TGTGCCAGCAGTGACTCCCTTCCCTACGAGCAGTACTTC
CDR3 protein: CASSDSLPYEQYF

clone size: few
V gene: TRBV28
J gene: TRBJ1-6
D gene: NA
CDR3 DNA: TGTGCCAGCAGCCCCGACTCCTATAATTCACCCCTCCACTTT
CDR3 protein: CASSPDSYNSPLHF

clone size: many
V gene: TRBV7-9
J gene: TRBJ2-2
D gene: NA
CDR3 DNA: TGTGCCAGCAGCACTCGACAGAACACCGGGGAGCTGTTTTTT
CDR3 protein: CASSTRQNTGELFF

clone size: many
V gene: TRBV7-9
J gene: TRBJ1-1
D gene: NA
CDR3 DNA: TGTGCCAGCAGCGCCCCAACATCGAACACTGAAGCTTTCTTT
CDR3 protein: CASSAPTSNTEAFF

clone size: many
V gene: TRBV20-1
J gene: TRBJ1-1
D gene: NA
CDR3 DNA: TGCAGTGCCAATCGGATATCCCGAGCTTTCTTT
CDR3 protein: CSANRISRAFF

clone size: few
V gene: TRBV7-2
J gene: TRBJ2-5
D gene: NA
CDR3 DNA: TGTGCCAGCAGCTTCCCCGTCTGGTTTGAGGAGACCCAGTACTTC
CDR3 protein: CASSFPVWFEETQYF

clone size: many
V gene: TRBV29-1
J gene: TRBJ2-7
D gene: TRBD1
CDR3 DNA: TGCAGCGTTGAAGTGGCAGGGGGCTACGAGCAGTACTTC
CDR3 protein: CSVEVAGGYEQYF

clone size: few
V gene: TRBV19
J gene: TRBJ2-2
D gene: NA
CDR3 DNA: TGTGCCAGTAGCAGATACCGGGACTCCACCGGGGAGCTGTTTTTT
CDR3 protein: CASSRYRDSTGELFF

clone size: NA
V gene: TRBV6-5
J gene: TRBJ2-7
D gene: NA
CDR3 DNA: TGTGCCAGCAGGGAGCGGCGGGGCGAGCAGTACTTC
CDR3 protein: CASRERRGEQYF

clone size: many
V gene: TRBV7-2
J gene: TRBJ2-1
D gene: NA
CDR3 DNA: TGTGCCAGCAGGGTTGGGGTCGGGACCTACAATGAGCAGTTCTTC
CDR3 protein: CASRVGVGTYNEQFF

clone size: many
V gene: TRBV5-1
J gene: TRBJ2-3
D gene: TRBD2
CDR3 DNA: TGCGCCAGCAGCCCCTTACTAGCGGATCAAGATACGCAGTATTTT
CDR3 protein: CASSPLLADQDTQYF

clone size: many
V gene: TRBV5-1
J gene: TRBJ2-5
D gene: TRBD2
CDR3 DNA: TGCGCCAGCAGCCGGACTAGGCGAGAGACCCAGTACTTC
CDR3 protein: CASSRTRRETQYF

clone size: many
V gene: TRBV12-3/TRBV12-4
J gene: TRBJ2-6
D gene: NA
CDR3 DNA: TGTGCCGTAGCCCCTTGGGGGGCCAACGTCCTGACTTTC
CDR3 protein: CAVAPWGANVLTF

clone size: few
V gene: TRBV5-1
J gene: TRBJ1-6
D gene: NA
CDR3 DNA: TGCGCCAGCAGCTCCCCCTCCCCACATTCACCCCTCCACTTT
CDR3 protein: CASSSPSPHSPLHF

clone size: medium-sized
V gene: TRBV12-3/TRBV12-4
J gene: TRBJ1-2
D gene: NA
CDR3 DNA: TGTGCCAGCACCCTGTCGGGAGCTAACTATGGCTACACCTTC
CDR3 protein: CASTLSGANYGYTF

clone size: many
V gene: TRBV10-3
J gene: TRBJ2-1
D gene: NA
CDR3 DNA: TGTGCCATCAGGGGTGCCTACGAGCAGTTCTTC
CDR3 protein: CAIRGAYEQFF

clone size: once
V gene: TRBV12-3/TRBV12-4
J gene: TRBJ2-7
D gene: NA
CDR3 DNA: TGTGCCAGCAGTTGGGGGGTCTACGAGCAGTACTTC
CDR3 protein: CASSWGVYEQYF

clone size: NA
V gene: TRBV5-8
J gene: TRBJ1-5
D gene: TRBD1
CDR3 DNA: TGTGCCAGCAGCTCAACTACAGGGGCGTCGCATTATAGCAATCAGCCCCAGCATTTT
CDR3 protein: CASSSTTGASHYSNQPQHF

clone size: few
V gene: TRBV19
J gene: TRBJ1-4
D gene: TRBD1
CDR3 DNA: TGTGCCAGTCACGACGGACAGGGCTGGGAAAAACTGTTTTTT
CDR3 protein: CASHDGQGWEKLFF

clone size: many
V gene: TRBV29-1
J gene: TRBJ1-2
D gene: NA
CDR3 DNA: TGCAGCGTTGAAGGAGGACGGCACTATGGCTACACCTTC
CDR3 protein: CSVEGGRHYGYTF

clone size: NA
V gene: TRBV5-5
J gene: TRBJ2-2
D gene: NA
CDR3 DNA: TGTGCCAGCAGCTTTCTCCCTGATCAAGGGTCCGTCGCCGGGGAGCTGTTTTTT
CDR3 protein: CASSFLPDQGSVAGELFF